Listed below are T cell receptor beta chains from one sample, sequenced in a study of blood T cell repertoires in COVID-19. The protocol was immunoSEQ multiplex PCR, while the TCRdb copy is restricted to in-frame clones and leaves out a portion. The sample shows about 230,000 clones, over 70% of them seen only once. Sequencing was performed on peripheral blood. These receptors all stem from a woman aged 80 or over with acute or convalescent COVID-19. Each CDR3 is given with its conserved first and last residue. Each record gives: D gene, clone size, V gene, J gene, CDR3 protein, CDR3 DNA. D genes are given only for firm matches. Only part of the rows carry a size: once, few, many, or a class if the clone is expanded.

TRBD1,NA,TRBV4-1,TRBJ1-5,CASSQGAGGASQPQHF,TGCGCCAGCAGCCAAGGTGCAGGGGGCGCAAGTCAGCCCCAGCATTTT
TRBD1,NA,TRBV7-3,TRBJ2-1,CASSLHGQGSYNEQFF,TGTGCCAGCAGCTTACACGGACAGGGGTCATACAATGAGCAGTTCTTC
TRBD1,few,TRBV28,TRBJ1-2,CASTDAGTGEKSYGYTF,TGTGCCAGCACCGACGCCGGTACAGGGGAGAAGAGCTATGGCTACACCTTC
TRBD1,few,TRBV5-1,TRBJ1-1,CASSLNVGGSTNTEAFF,TGCGCCAGCAGCTTGAATGTAGGGGGCTCCACGAACACTGAAGCTTTCTTT
NA,NA,TRBV7-2,TRBJ2-4,CASSLKGMDIQYF,TGTGCCAGCAGCTTGAAGGGGATGGACATTCAGTACTTC
NA,NA,TRBV19,TRBJ2-6,CASSIDRYSGANVLTF,TGTGCCAGTAGTATCGACAGATACTCTGGGGCCAACGTCCTGACTTTC
TRBD1,NA,TRBV14,TRBJ1-1,CASSRRTGFEAFF,TGTGCCAGCAGCCGGCGGACAGGCTTTGAAGCTTTCTTT
NA,NA,TRBV4-2,TRBJ1-1,CASSQDRYRQDEAFF,TGTGCCAGCAGCCAAGACCGCTACAGGCAGGATGAAGCTTTCTTT
TRBD1,NA,TRBV6-1,TRBJ1-6,CASSEATGVINSPLHF,TGTGCCAGCAGTGAAGCGACAGGGGTGATAAATTCACCCCTCCACTTT
NA,few,TRBV29-1,TRBJ1-5,CSVVQAGVGQPQHF,TGCAGCGTTGTACAGGCAGGAGTAGGCCAGCCCCAGCATTTT
TRBD2,NA,TRBV6-5,TRBJ2-5,CASNLLAGVQETQYF,TGTGCCAGCAACTTACTAGCGGGGGTCCAAGAGACCCAGTACTTC
TRBD1,NA,TRBV5-1,TRBJ2-2,CASSQGQGRGTGELFF,TGCGCCAGCAGCCAGGGACAGGGAAGAGGGACCGGGGAGCTGTTTTTT
NA,NA,TRBV5-1,TRBJ2-5,CASSREHQETQYF,TGCGCCAGCAGTCGGGAACACCAAGAGACCCAGTACTTC
TRBD2,few,TRBV7-2,TRBJ2-2,CASSTTSGRDGELFF,TGTGCCAGCAGCACAACTAGCGGAAGGGACGGGGAGCTGTTTTTT
NA,NA,TRBV18,TRBJ2-7,CASSPGRDYEQYF,TGTGCCAGCTCACCTGGTCGGGACTACGAGCAGTACTTC
TRBD2,NA,TRBV3-1/TRBV3-2,TRBJ2-1,CASSQLAGYSYNEQFF,TGTGCCAGCAGCCAACTAGCGGGGTACTCCTACAATGAGCAGTTCTTC
TRBD2,NA,TRBV28,TRBJ2-1,CASSLKRREPGLF,TGTGCCAGCAGTTTAAAGAGGCGGGAGCCAGGACTCTTC
NA,few,TRBV2,TRBJ2-7,CASSEIQSGTRTYEQYF,TGTGCCAGCAGCGAAATACAATCCGGGACAAGAACCTACGAGCAGTACTTC
NA,once,TRBV19,TRBJ1-5,CASSQGQYSNQPQHF,TGTGCCAGTAGTCAAGGACAGTATAGCAATCAGCCCCAGCATTTT
TRBD2,once,TRBV7-2,TRBJ2-4,CASSSLAGGDIQYF,TGTGCCAGCAGCTCTTTAGCGGGGGGGGACATTCAGTACTTC
NA,NA,TRBV5-5,TRBJ1-1,CASSLQSWNTEAFF,TGTGCCAGCAGCCTACAGAGTTGGAACACTGAAGCTTTCTTT
NA,once,TRBV19,TRBJ2-1,CASSIGSPNEQFF,TGTGCCAGTAGTATAGGGAGCCCGAATGAGCAGTTCTTC
TRBD1,NA,TRBV7-2,TRBJ2-2,CASSLTAGGTGELFF,TGTGCCAGCAGCTTAACGGCAGGGGGCACCGGGGAGCTGTTTTTT
TRBD2,NA,TRBV5-1,TRBJ2-1,CASRAGAANEQFF,TGCGCCAGCAGAGCGGGGGCCGCCAACGAGCAGTTCTTC
NA,NA,TRBV7-2,TRBJ1-3,CASSLGAAHSGNTIYF,TGTGCCAGCAGCTTAGGGGCAGCTCACTCTGGAAACACCATATATTTT
NA,NA,TRBV13,TRBJ2-1,CASSLSRLDEQFF,TGTGCCAGCAGCTTATCCAGGCTCGATGAGCAGTTCTTC
TRBD1,NA,TRBV10-1,TRBJ2-1,CASSEYLGQGSYNEQFF,TGCGCCAGCAGTGAGTATCTGGGACAGGGCTCCTACAATGAGCAGTTCTTC
TRBD2,NA,TRBV7-7,TRBJ2-1,CASSLEGGLAGREQFF,TGTGCCAGCAGCTTAGAAGGGGGACTAGCGGGCCGTGAGCAGTTCTTC
TRBD2,NA,TRBV5-4,TRBJ2-3,CASSSPGLGTDTQYF,TGTGCCAGCAGCTCACCAGGACTAGGAACAGATACGCAGTATTTT
TRBD2,NA,TRBV3-1/TRBV3-2,TRBJ2-4,CASNPAGVLAKNIQYF,TGTGCCAGCAACCCAGCGGGGGTATTAGCCAAAAACATTCAGTACTTC
TRBD1,NA,TRBV10-2,TRBJ1-4,CASSQGAREKLFF,TGCGCCAGCAGTCAGGGGGCACGTGAAAAACTGTTTTTT
TRBD1,NA,TRBV6-5,TRBJ2-1,CASSYGRGLDEQFF,TGTGCCAGCAGTTACGGCAGGGGGCTGGATGAGCAGTTCTTC
NA,NA,TRBV21-1,TRBJ1-5,CASSNPGVPKISNQPQHF,TGTGCCAGCAGCAACCCAGGCGTCCCGAAAATTAGCAATCAGCCCCAGCATTTT
NA,NA,TRBV12-3/TRBV12-4,TRBJ1-2,CASSLQGIRYTF,TGTGCCAGCAGTTTGCAGGGAATACGGTACACCTTC
TRBD1,NA,TRBV25-1,TRBJ1-4,CASSESWTGPNEKLFF,TGTGCCAGCAGTGAATCCTGGACAGGGCCTAATGAAAAACTGTTTTTT
TRBD1,NA,TRBV7-2,TRBJ2-7,CASSLGGPLSYEQYF,TGTGCCAGCAGCCTAGGGGGCCCCCTCTCCTACGAGCAGTACTTC
NA,NA,TRBV6-5,TRBJ1-1,CASSYSWRDTEAFF,TGTGCCAGCAGTTACTCTTGGAGGGACACTGAAGCTTTCTTT
NA,NA,TRBV4-1,TRBJ2-3,CASSQGVTGRGTDTQYF,TGCGCCAGCAGCCAAGGCGTAACAGGCCGGGGGACAGATACGCAGTATTTT
TRBD2,NA,TRBV28,TRBJ2-7,CASSPPGGRGEQYF,TGTGCCAGCAGCCCACCGGGCGGGAGGGGGGAGCAGTACTTC
NA,NA,TRBV3-1/TRBV3-2,TRBJ2-1,CASSQVYSYNEQFF,TGTGCCAGCAGCCAAGTCTACTCATACAATGAGCAGTTCTTC
NA,few,TRBV30,TRBJ2-5,CAWSQDLSLQETQYF,TGTGCCTGGAGTCAAGATTTGTCCCTACAAGAGACCCAGTACTTC
NA,NA,TRBV5-6,TRBJ1-2,CASSLEFFDVSGYTF,TGTGCCAGCAGCTTAGAGTTCTTTGATGTAAGTGGCTACACCTTC
TRBD1,NA,TRBV6-5,TRBJ2-1,CASPGQGYNEQFF,TGTGCCAGCCCGGGACAGGGGTACAATGAGCAGTTCTTC
TRBD2,NA,TRBV15,TRBJ2-5,CATRGGGSRPEETQYF,TGTGCCACCAGGGGAGGCGGGAGTAGGCCCGAAGAGACCCAGTACTTC
NA,few,TRBV10-2,TRBJ2-1,CASTPGTYNEQFF,TGCGCCAGCACCCCCGGGACCTACAATGAGCAGTTCTTC
TRBD2,once,TRBV15,TRBJ2-1,CATSREGGLPYNEQFF,TGTGCCACCAGCAGAGAGGGAGGGCTACCCTACAATGAGCAGTTCTTC
NA,NA,TRBV10-1,TRBJ2-3,CASSDPGTSTDTQYF,TGCGCCAGCAGTGACCCCGGGACTTCTACAGATACGCAGTATTTT
TRBD1,once,TRBV4-2,TRBJ2-7,CASSQGSGGQYEQYF,TGTGCCAGCAGCCAAGGATCAGGGGGTCAATACGAGCAGTACTTC
NA,many,TRBV7-7,TRBJ1-3,CASSSGRASGNTIYF,TGTGCCAGCAGCTCGGGGAGGGCCTCTGGAAACACCATATATTTT
TRBD2,NA,TRBV12-5,TRBJ2-5,CASAGGETQYF,TGTGCTAGTGCCGGGGGGGAGACCCAGTACTTC
TRBD2,NA,TRBV27,TRBJ2-1,CASSFRSSGSMNSGYNEQFF,TGTGCCAGCAGTTTTAGGTCTAGCGGGAGTATGAATTCAGGCTACAATGAGCAGTTCTTC
NA,NA,TRBV19,TRBJ2-7,CASSMGLDAYEQYF,TGTGCCAGTAGTATGGGACTCGATGCCTACGAGCAGTACTTC